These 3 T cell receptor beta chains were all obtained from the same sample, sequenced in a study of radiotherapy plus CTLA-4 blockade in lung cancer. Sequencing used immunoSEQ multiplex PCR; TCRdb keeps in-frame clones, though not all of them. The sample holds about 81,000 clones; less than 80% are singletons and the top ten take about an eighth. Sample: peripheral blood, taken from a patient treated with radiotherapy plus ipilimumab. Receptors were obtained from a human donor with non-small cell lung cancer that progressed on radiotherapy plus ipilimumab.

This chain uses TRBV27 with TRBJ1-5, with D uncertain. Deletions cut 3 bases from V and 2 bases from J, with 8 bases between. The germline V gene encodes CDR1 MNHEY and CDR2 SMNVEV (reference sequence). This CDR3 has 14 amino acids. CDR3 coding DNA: TGTGCCAGCAGTTTGGCGGGTGGCAATCAGCCCCAGCATTTT. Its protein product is CASSLAGGNQPQHF.

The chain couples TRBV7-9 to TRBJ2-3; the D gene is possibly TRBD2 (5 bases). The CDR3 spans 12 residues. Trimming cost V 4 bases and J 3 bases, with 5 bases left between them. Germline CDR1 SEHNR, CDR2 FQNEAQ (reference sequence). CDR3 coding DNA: TGTGCCAGCAGCTCGGGGACAGATACGCAGTATTTT. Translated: CASSSGTDTQYF.

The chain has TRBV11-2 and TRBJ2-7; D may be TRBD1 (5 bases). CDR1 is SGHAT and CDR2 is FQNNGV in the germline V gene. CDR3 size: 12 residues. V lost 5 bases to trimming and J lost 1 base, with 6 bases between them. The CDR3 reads CASSRTSYEQYF. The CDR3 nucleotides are TGTGCCAGCAGCCGGACATCCTACGAGCAGTACTTC. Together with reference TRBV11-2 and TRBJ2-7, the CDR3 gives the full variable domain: EAGVAQSPRYKIIEKRQSVAFWCNPISGHATLYWYQQILGQGPKLLIQFQNNGVVDDSQLPKDRFSAERLKGVDSTLKIQPAKLEDSAVYLCASSRTSYEQYFGPGTRLTVT.